The 21 T cell receptor beta chains listed next were all sequenced from one sample in a study of shared T cell receptors in the human thymus. The method was immunoSEQ multiplex PCR; TCRdb's version includes in-frame clones alone and lacks a portion of them. The data contain more than 300,000 clones, about 95% of them seen just once; the ten biggest clones take up roughly 0.021%. The sample was thymocytes. The receptor source for this set is a human donor.

This chain connects TRBV19 to TRBJ1-2, with a possible D match to TRBD1 (5 bases). CDR1 is LNHDA, CDR2 SQIVND, per germline (reference sequence). V dropped 6 bases and J dropped 4 bases, with 12 bases sitting between them. The CDR3 has 13 residues. The CDR3: CASRKGPTYGYTF. CDR3 bases: TGTGCCAGTAGAAAGGGACCGACCTATGGCTACACCTTC.

This rearrangement joins TRBV15 to TRBJ2-1, with 10 bases that match TRBD2. J was trimmed by 7 bases and V by 4 bases; bases with no gene match: 7. This CDR3 region has 15 residues. The germline CDR1 and CDR2 sequences are LNHNV and YYDKDF (reference sequence). The CDR3 nucleotides are TGTGCCACCAGCACCCTAGCGGGAGATTGGAATGAGCAGTTCTTC. The encoded protein is CATSTLAGDWNEQFF.

The chain has TRBV28 and TRBJ2-7, with no clear D. Germline V gives CDR1 MDHEN, CDR2 SYDVKM. V was cut by 4 bases and J by 2 bases, with 15 bases left in between. The CDR3 spans 15 residues. CDR3 nucleotides: TGTGCCAGCAGTTCAGAGACTCTAAGAGCCTACGAGCAGTACTTC. As protein: CASSSETLRAYEQYF.

The gene calls are TRBV11-2 and TRBJ1-2; D is undetermined. The CDR3 is made up of 13 amino acids. Germline V gene data show CDR1 as SGHAT and CDR2 as FQNNGV. Trimming took off 0 bases at V and 6 bases at J, with 8 bases between the two ends. CDR3 loop: CASSLEREDGYTF. Written as DNA, the CDR3 is TGTGCCAGCAGCTTAGAACGGGAAGATGGCTACACCTTC.

V and J are TRBV28 and TRBJ2-3, with D uncertain. Germline V lookup: CDR1 MDHEN, CDR2 SYDVKM. This CDR3 has 15 residues. The V end lost 3 bases, the J end lost 2 bases, and 12 bases lay between the germline ends. This chain's CDR3 is CASSLLTADTDTQYF. In DNA, the CDR3 is TGTGCCAGCAGTTTGTTGACTGCTGACACAGATACGCAGTATTTT.

The chain has TRBV7-2 and TRBJ2-3; 11 bases match TRBD2. The junction had 6 bases not matched to a gene; V was cut back by 1 base and J by 0 bases. The CDR3 is 18 amino acids. The germline V gene encodes CDR1 SGHTA and CDR2 FQGNSA. This chain's CDR3 is CASSLGRTSGSSTDTQYF. The CDR3 DNA reads TGTGCCAGCAGCTTAGGACGGACTAGCGGGTCTAGCACAGATACGCAGTATTTT.

The rearrangement joins TRBV29-1 to TRBJ2-3, with 7 bases matching TRBD1. The trim removed 6 bases at V and 3 bases at J, leaving 12 bases unmatched. The CDR3 is 15 amino acids. Germline V gene data show CDR1 as SQVTM and CDR2 as ANQGSEA. The CDR3 sequence: CSVVDRAQGTDTQYF. In DNA form, the CDR3 reads TGCAGCGTCGTAGACAGGGCGCAGGGAACAGATACGCAGTATTTT.

Remarks on this clone: Additional DNA sequences in this sample encode the identical CDR3. The J gene is TRBJ2-2, the V gene TRBV5-4, with D perhaps TRBD1 (5 bases). Germline lookup yields CDR1 SGHNT and CDR2 YYREEE (reference sequence). Trimming removed 2 bases at V and 5 bases at J, with 7 bases between. The CDR3 loop spans 13 amino acids. Here the CDR3 DNA reads TGTGCCAGCAGCTTAACAGGTACCGGGGAGCTGTTTTTT. The encoded protein is CASSLTGTGELFF.

This chain connects TRBV7-9 to TRBJ2-7; D is possibly TRBD2 (6 bases). The CDR3 length is 13 residues. V shed 1 base and J shed 6 bases, with 10 bases lying between them. The V gene's germline CDR1 is SEHNR and CDR2 FQNEAQ (reference sequence). CDR3 coding DNA: TGTGCCAGCAGCTTAGTCGGGGGTCTCGAGCAGTACTTC. It is translated as CASSLVGGLEQYF.

The chain has TRBV6-5 and TRBJ2-7; D tentatively reads TRBD1 or TRBD2 (6 bases each). This CDR3 comprises 14 residues. Trimming took 6 bases from V and 7 from J, leaving 19 bases between them. Germline V CDR1 and CDR2: MNHEY, SVGAGI. This CDR3 is CASRVVVGGREQYF. In nucleotides, the CDR3 is TGTGCCAGCAGAGTCGTCGTGGGGGGCAGGGAGCAGTACTTC.

This sequence joins TRBV4-1 and TRBJ2-1, with 9 bases matching TRBD2. Germline lookup yields CDR1 MGHRA and CDR2 YSYEKL. V shed 0 bases, J shed 8 bases, and the junction held 8 bases outside the gene matches. The CDR3 sequence is 16 residues long. The CDR3 reads CASSQDGAGGPDEQFF. In nucleotides, the CDR3 is TGCGCCAGCAGCCAAGATGGGGCGGGAGGGCCCGATGAGCAGTTCTTC.

In the case of this clone: Compared with germline, one end of the junction differs, possibly owing to a read error. The chain recombines TRBV7-9 with TRBJ2-1; either TRBD1 or TRBD2 may fit D (5 bases each). The CDR3 runs to 16 residues. Germline V CDR1 and CDR2: SEHNR, FQNEAQ (reference sequence). CDR3 loop: CASSLPRDRSHNEQFF. CDR3 in DNA: TGTGCCAGCAGTTTACCCCGGGACCGCTCCCACAATGAGCAGTTCTTC. The full variable domain, in which reference TRBV7-9 and TRBJ2-1 provide the parts outside the CDR3, is DTGVSQNPRHKITKRGQNVTFRCDPISEHNRLYWYRQTLGQGPEFLTYFQNEAQLEKSRLLSDRFSAERPKGSFSTLEIQRTEQGDSAMYLCASSLPRDRSHNEQFFGPGTRLTVL.

This sequence joins TRBV27 and TRBJ2-1; 8 bases agree with TRBD2. This CDR3 region has 15 residues. J gave up 7 bases and V 4 bases, and 9 bases lay outside the gene matches. Per the germline V gene, CDR1 is MNHEY and CDR2 is SMNVEV (reference sequence). Here the CDR3 DNA reads TGTGCCAGCAGTTCTCAGCGGGAGCCCCAGAATGAGCAGTTCTTC. Encoded protein: CASSSQREPQNEQFF.

The V and J genes are TRBV27 and TRBJ2-5; 7 bases align to TRBD2. Trimming at V came to 5 bases and at J to 3 bases, leaving 6 bases not matched to a gene. Germline V gene data show CDR1 as MNHEY and CDR2 as SMNVEV (reference sequence). CDR3 length equals 14 residues. The CDR3 is CASSKLAREETQYF. CDR3 bases: TGTGCCAGCAGTAAACTAGCGAGGGAAGAGACCCAGTACTTC.

The chain links TRBV28 to TRBJ1-1, with D uncertain. Between the trimmed V and J ends, which lost 5 bases and 3 bases, there was a span of 13 bases. There are 14 residues in the CDR3. The germline gives CDR1 MDHEN, CDR2 SYDVKM. CDR3 region: CASSTRRGHTEAFF. The CDR3 region has the DNA TGTGCCAGCAGTACCCGGAGAGGGCACACTGAAGCTTTCTTT.

The chain has TRBV27 and TRBJ2-2; maybe TRBD2 (5 bases). Germline loops: CDR1 MNHEY, CDR2 SMNVEV (reference sequence). V was clipped by 2 bases and J by 1 base, with 11 bases between them. The CDR3 runs to 16 residues. The CDR3 region has the DNA TGTGCCAGCAGTTTAAAATCCGGGGTGAACACCGGGGAGCTGTTTTTT. This sequence encodes CASSLKSGVNTGELFF.

This chain joins TRBV5-6 and TRBJ1-1; maybe TRBD1 (5 bases). This CDR3 region has 15 residues. The germline V gene has CDR1 SGHDT and CDR2 YYEEEE. The germline V and J ends were trimmed by 0 bases and 5 bases, with 14 bases remaining between them. This chain's CDR3 is CASSLGGAESTEAFF. CDR3 bases: TGTGCCAGCAGCTTGGGAGGGGCAGAGAGTACTGAAGCTTTCTTT.

This clone was observed once. This chain uses TRBV15 with TRBJ2-7; 8 nucleotides match TRBD1. Trimming cost V 6 bases and J 5 bases; bases outside gene matches: 3. The CDR3 extends over 12 amino acids. Germline V lookup: CDR1 LNHNV, CDR2 YYDKDF (reference sequence). CDR3: CATRGQADEQYF. For the CDR3, the DNA is TGTGCCACCAGGGGACAGGCGGACGAGCAGTACTTC.

The chain carries TRBV6-5 and TRBJ2-7, with TRBD1 identical over 8 bases. This CDR3 is 13 amino acids long. CDR1 is MNHEY and CDR2 is SVGAGI in the germline V gene. V gave up 6 bases and J gave up 6 bases; unmatched junction bases: 7. The DNA for the CDR3 is TGTGCCAGCAGCTTAAAGGACAGGGTCGAGCAGTACTTC. Its translation: CASSLKDRVEQYF.

The V gene is TRBV28, the J gene TRBJ1-1, with no clear D. This CDR3 spans 15 amino acids. The V end lost 10 bases, the J end lost 0 bases, and 18 bases lay between the germline ends. Germline CDR1 and CDR2: MDHEN and SYDVKM. CDR3 DNA sequence: TGTGCCACCTGTACCGGGCAACCAATGAACACTGAAGCTTTCTTT. Translated, it gives CATCTGQPMNTEAFF.

V is TRBV4-3 and J is TRBJ2-7; 9 nucleotides line up with TRBD2. The CDR3 is made up of 15 amino acids. CDR1 is LGHNA and CDR2 is YSLEER in the germline V gene. After removal of 1 base from V and 3 bases from J, the junction contained 4 bases not matched to a gene. The CDR3 DNA is TGCGCCAGCAGCCAAGGACTAGCGGACCTCTACGAGCAGTACTTC. Its translation is CASSQGLADLYEQYF.